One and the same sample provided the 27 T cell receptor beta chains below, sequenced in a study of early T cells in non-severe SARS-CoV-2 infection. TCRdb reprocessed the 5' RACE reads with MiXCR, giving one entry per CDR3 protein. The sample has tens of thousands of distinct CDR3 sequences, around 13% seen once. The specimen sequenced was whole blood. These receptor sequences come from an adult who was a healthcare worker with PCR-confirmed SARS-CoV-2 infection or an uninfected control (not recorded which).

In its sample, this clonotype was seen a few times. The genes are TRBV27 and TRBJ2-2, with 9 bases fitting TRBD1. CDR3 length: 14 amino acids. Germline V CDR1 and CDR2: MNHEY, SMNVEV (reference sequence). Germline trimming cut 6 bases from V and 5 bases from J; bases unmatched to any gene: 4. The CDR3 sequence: CASSPGQGTGELFF. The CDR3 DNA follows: TGTGCCAGCAGCCCAGGACAGGGGACCGGGGAGCTGTTTTTT.

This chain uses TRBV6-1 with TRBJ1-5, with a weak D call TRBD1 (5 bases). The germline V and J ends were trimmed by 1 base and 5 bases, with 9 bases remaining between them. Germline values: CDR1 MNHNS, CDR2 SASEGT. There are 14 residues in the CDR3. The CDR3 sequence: CASSEGGRDQPQHF. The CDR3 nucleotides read TGTGCCAGCAGTGAAGGGGGCAGGGATCAGCCCCAGCATTTT.

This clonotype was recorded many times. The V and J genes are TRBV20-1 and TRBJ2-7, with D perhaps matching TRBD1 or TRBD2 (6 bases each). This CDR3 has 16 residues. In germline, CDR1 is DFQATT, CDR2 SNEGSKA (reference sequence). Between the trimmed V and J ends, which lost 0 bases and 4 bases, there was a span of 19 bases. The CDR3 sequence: CSARDGGGQPGYEQYF. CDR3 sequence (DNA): TGCAGTGCTAGAGATGGGGGAGGACAGCCTGGGTACGAGCAGTACTTC.

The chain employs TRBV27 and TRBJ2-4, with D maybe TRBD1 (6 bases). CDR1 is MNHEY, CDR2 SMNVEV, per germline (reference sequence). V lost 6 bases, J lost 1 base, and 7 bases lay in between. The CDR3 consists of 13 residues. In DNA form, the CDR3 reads TGTGCCAGCAGGGGGGCGGCCAAAAACATTCAGTACTTC. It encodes CASRGAAKNIQYF.

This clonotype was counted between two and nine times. The CDR3 sequence: CASSFGPTNYGYTF. The DNA for the CDR3 is TGTGCCAGCAGCTTCGGACCGACGAACTATGGCTACACCTTC. This chain links TRBV6-2 or TRBV6-3 with TRBJ1-2; D is ambiguous. Per the germline V gene, CDR1 is MNHEY and CDR2 is SVGEGT. The CDR3 loop spans 14 amino acids. V lost 6 bases and J 2 bases, leaving 13 bases between the germline ends.

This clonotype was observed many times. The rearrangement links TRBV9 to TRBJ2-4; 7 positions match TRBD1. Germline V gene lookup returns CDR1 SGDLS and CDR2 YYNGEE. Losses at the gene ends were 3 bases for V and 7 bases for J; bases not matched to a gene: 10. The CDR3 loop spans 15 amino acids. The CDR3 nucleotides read TGTGCCAGCAGCGCTAGTACGGACAGGTCCAACATTCAGTACTTC. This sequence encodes CASSASTDRSNIQYF.

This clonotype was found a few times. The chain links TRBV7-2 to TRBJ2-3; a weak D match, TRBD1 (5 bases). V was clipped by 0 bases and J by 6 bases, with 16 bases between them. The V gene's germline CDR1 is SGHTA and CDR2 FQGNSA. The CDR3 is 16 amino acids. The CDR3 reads CASSLALGAEHDTQYF. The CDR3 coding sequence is TGTGCCAGCAGCTTAGCCCTAGGGGCCGAACACGATACGCAGTATTTT.

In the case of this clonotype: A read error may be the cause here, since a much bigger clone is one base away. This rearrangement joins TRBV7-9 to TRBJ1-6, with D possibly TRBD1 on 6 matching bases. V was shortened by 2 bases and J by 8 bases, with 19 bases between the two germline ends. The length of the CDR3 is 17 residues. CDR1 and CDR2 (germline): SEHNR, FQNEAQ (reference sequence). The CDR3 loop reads CASSLTFCAGDDSPLHF. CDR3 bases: TGTGCCAGCAGCTTAACATTCTGTGCAGGGGACGATTCACCCCTCCACTTT.

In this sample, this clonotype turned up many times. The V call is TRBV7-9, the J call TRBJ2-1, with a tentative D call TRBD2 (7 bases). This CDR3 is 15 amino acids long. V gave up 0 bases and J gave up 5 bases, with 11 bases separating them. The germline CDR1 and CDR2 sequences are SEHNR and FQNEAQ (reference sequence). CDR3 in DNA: TGTGCCAGCAGCTTAGCGGCGGGGGCCAACAATGAGCAGTTCTTC. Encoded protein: CASSLAAGANNEQFF.

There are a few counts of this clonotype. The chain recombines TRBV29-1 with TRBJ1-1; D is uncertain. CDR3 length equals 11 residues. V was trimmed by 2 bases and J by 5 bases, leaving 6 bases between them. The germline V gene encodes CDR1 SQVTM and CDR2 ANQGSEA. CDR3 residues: CSVEMGTEAFF. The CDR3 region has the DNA TGCAGCGTTGAAATGGGGACTGAAGCTTTCTTT.

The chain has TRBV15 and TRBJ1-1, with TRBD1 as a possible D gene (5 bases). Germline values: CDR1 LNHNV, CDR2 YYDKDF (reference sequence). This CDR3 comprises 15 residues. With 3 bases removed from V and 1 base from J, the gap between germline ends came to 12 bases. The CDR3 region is CATSSPGRKNTEAFF. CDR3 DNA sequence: TGTGCCACCAGCAGCCCGGGACGGAAGAACACTGAAGCTTTCTTT.

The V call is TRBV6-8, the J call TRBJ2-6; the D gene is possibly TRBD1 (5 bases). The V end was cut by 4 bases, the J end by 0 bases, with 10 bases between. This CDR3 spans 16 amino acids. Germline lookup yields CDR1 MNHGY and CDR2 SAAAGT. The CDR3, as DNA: TGTGCCAGCAGTTTATGGACATCCTCTGGGGCCAACGTCCTGACTTTC. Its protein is CASSLWTSSGANVLTF.

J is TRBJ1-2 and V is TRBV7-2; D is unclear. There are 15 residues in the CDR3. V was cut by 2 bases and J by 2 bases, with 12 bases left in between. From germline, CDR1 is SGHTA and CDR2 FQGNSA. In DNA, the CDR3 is TGTGCCAGCAGCTTAATCGCAGGATCCAACTATGGCTACACCTTC. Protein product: CASSLIAGSNYGYTF.

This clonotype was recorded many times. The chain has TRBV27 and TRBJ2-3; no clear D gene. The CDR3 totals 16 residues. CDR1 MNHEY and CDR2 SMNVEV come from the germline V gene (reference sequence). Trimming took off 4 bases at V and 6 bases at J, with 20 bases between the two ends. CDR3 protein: CASSSRGWAASDTQYF. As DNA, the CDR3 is TGTGCCAGCAGTTCGAGAGGATGGGCCGCTTCTGATACGCAGTATTTT.

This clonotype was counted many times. CDR3 sequence (DNA): TGTGCCAGCAGCGCGACAGGGTCCAATCAGCCCCAGCATTTT. Its protein product is CASSATGSNQPQHF. The V gene is TRBV5-4, the J gene TRBJ1-5; 7 bases are a match to TRBD1. Germline CDR1 reads SGHNT; CDR2 reads YYREEE (reference sequence). This CDR3 contains 14 residues. Trimming cost V 4 bases and J 3 bases; bases outside gene matches: 4.

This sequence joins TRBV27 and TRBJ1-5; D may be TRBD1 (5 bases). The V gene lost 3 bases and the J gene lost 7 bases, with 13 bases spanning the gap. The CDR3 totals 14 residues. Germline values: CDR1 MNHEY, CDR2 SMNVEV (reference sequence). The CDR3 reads CASSFGMGEQPQHF. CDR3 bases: TGTGCCAGCAGTTTTGGTATGGGGGAGCAGCCCCAGCATTTT.

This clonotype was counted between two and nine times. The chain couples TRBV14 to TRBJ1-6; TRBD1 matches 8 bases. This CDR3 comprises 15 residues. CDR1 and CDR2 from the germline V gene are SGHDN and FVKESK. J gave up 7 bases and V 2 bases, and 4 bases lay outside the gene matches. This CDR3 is CASSQNRGKNSPLHF. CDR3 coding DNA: TGTGCCAGCAGCCAAAACAGGGGGAAAAATTCACCCCTCCACTTT.

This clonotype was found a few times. The CDR3 DNA follows: TGTGCCAGCAGTACCGGACCTCTATACGAGCAGTACTTC. Protein: CASSTGPLYEQYF. V gene TRBV7-2 combines with J gene TRBJ2-7; unclear D gene. Germline CDR1 is SGHTA and CDR2 is FQGNSA. Trimming stripped 6 bases from V and 4 bases from J, with 13 bases between. The CDR3 is made up of 13 amino acids.

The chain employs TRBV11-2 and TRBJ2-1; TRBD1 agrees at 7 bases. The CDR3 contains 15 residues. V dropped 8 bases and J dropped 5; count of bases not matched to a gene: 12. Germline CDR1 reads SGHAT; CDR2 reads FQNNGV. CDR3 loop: CASSRTGTVNNEQFF. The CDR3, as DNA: TGTGCCAGCTCCCGCACCGGGACAGTCAACAATGAGCAGTTCTTC.

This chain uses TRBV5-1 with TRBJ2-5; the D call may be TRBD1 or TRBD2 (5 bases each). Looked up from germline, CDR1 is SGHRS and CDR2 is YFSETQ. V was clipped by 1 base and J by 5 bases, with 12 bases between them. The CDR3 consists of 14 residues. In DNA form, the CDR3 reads TGCGCCAGCAGCTTGTACGGGGACGGGGAGACCCAGTACTTC. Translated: CASSLYGDGETQYF.

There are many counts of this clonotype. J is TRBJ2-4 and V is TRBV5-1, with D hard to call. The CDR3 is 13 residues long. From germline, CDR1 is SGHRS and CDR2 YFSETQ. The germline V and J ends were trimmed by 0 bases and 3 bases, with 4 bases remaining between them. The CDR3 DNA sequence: TGCGCCAGCAGCTTGGAGGGCAAAAACATTCAGTACTTC. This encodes CASSLEGKNIQYF.

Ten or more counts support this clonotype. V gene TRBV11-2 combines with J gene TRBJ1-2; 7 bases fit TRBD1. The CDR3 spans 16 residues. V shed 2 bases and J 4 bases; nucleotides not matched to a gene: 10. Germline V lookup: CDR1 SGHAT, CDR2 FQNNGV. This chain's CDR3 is CASSLIRDRFLYGYTF. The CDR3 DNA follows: TGTGCCAGCAGCTTAATTCGGGACAGATTTCTCTATGGCTACACCTTC.

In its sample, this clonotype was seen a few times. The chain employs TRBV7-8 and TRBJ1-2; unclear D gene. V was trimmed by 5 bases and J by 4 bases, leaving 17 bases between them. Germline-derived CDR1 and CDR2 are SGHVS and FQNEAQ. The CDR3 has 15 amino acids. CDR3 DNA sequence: TGTGCCAGCAGCCTTTGGACGGACCGGGGCTATGGCTACACCTTC. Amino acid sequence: CASSLWTDRGYGYTF.

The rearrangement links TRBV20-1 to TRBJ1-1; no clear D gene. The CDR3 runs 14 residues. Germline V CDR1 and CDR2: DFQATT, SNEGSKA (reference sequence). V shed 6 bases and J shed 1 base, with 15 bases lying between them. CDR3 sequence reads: CSAIQFPGNTEAFF. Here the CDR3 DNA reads TGCAGTGCAATACAATTCCCAGGGAACACTGAAGCTTTCTTT.

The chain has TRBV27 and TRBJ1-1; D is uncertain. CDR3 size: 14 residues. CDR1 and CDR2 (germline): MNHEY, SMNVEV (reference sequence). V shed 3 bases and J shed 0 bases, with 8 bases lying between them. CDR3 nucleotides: TGTGCCAGCAGTTTGTCCGGTTTGAACACTGAAGCTTTCTTT. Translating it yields CASSLSGLNTEAFF.

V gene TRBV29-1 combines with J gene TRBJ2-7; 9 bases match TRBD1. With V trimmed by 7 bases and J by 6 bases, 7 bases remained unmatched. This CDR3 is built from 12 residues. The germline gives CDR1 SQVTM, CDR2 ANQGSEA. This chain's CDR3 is CSGGDRVGEQYF. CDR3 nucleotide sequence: TGCAGCGGCGGGGACAGGGTAGGCGAGCAGTACTTC.

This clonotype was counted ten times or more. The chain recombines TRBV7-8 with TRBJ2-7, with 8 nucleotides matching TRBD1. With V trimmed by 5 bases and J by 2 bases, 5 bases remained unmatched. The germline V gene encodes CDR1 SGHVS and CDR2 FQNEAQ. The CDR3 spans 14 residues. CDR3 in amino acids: CASSPGTGTYEQYF. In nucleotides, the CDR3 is TGTGCCAGCAGCCCCGGGACAGGTACCTACGAGCAGTACTTC. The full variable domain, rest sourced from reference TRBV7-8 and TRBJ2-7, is GAGVSQSPRYKVAKRGQDVALRCDPISGHVSLFWYQQALGQGPEFLTYFQNEAQLDKSGLPSDRFFAERPEGSVSTLKIQRTQQEDSAVYLCASSPGTGTYEQYFGPGTRLTVT.